The TCR beta chain under discussion was sequenced for a study of T cells after yellow fever vaccination. The CDR3 has 14 residues. Germline-derived CDR1 and CDR2 are KGHSH and LQKENI. V lost 3 bases, J lost 5 bases, and 5 bases stayed unmatched. Findings of the study overall: The secondary response peaked faster, at day 5 versus 15, but was weaker. One caveat is that FACS-sorted repertoires could contain abundant clonotypes contaminating from the bulk population.

TCRdb reprocessed the 5' RACE reads via MiXCR and lists one record per CDR3 protein. The repertoire has about 230,000 distinct CDR3 sequences, 6.7% of them found once; the top ten carry approximately 0.99%. This clonotype has a handful of counts. Its antigen is still unknown. Sample: CD4+ T cells sorted from PBMCs, taken on the day of the yellow fever booster vaccination. V usage is TRBV18 and J usage is TRBJ2-7; 9 bases are shared with TRBD2. This receptor was obtained from a man aged 25-40 years who received the YFV17D yellow fever vaccine. This CDR3 reads CASSPKAGGDEQYF. In DNA form, the CDR3 reads TGTGCCAGCTCACCCAAAGCGGGGGGCGACGAGCAGTACTTC. Together with reference TRBV18 and TRBJ2-7, the CDR3 gives the full variable domain: NAGVMQNPRHLVRRRGQEARLRCSPMKGHSHVYWYRQLPEEGLKFMVYLQKENIIDESGMPKERFSAEFPKEGPSILRIQQVVRGDSAAYFCASSPKAGGDEQYFGPGTRLTVT.